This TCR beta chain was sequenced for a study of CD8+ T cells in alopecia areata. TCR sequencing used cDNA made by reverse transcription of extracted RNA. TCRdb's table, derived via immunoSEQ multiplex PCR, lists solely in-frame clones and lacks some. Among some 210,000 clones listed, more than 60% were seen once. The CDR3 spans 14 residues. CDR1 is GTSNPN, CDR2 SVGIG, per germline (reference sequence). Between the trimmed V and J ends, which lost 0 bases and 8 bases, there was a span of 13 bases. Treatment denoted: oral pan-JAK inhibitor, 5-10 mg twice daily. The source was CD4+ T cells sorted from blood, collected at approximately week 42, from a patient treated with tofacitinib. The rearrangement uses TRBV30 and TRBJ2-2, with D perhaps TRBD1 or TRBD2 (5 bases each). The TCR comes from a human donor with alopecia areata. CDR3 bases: TGTGCCTGGAGTGTACGGCAGGGAGAGGGGGAGCTGTTTTTT. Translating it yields CAWSVRQGEGELFF.